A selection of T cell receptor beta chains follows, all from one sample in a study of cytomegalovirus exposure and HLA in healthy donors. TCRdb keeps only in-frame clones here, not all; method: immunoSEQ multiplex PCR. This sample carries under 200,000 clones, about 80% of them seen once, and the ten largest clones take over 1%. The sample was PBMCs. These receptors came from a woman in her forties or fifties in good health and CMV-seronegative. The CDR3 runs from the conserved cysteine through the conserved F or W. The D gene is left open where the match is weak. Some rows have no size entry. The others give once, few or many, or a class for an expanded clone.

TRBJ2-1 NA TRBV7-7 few TGTGCCAGCAGCCGCAACGACGACAGAACTTATGAGCAGTTCTTC CASSRNDDRTYEQFF
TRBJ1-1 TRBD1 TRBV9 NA TGTGCCAGCAGCGCCCGGGACAGGGGGTACACTGAAGCTTTCTTT CASSARDRGYTEAFF
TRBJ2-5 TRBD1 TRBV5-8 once TGTGCCAGCAGCTCCCGGACAGGGGGGGAGACCCAGTACTTC CASSSRTGGETQYF
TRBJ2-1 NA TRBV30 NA TGTGCCTGGAGTTACCTAGCGAGTTACAATGAGCAGTTCTTC CAWSYLASYNEQFF
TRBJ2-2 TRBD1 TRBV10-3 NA TGTGCCATCAGTGAGTCAGGGACAGGATACACCGGGGAGCTGTTTTTT CAISESGTGYTGELFF
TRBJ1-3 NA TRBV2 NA TGTGCCAGCAGTGATCGACAGGCCGGAAACACCATATATTTT CASSDRQAGNTIYF
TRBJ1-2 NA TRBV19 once TGTGCCAGTAGAGACAGGACCCTCGGCTATGGCTACACCTTC CASRDRTLGYGYTF
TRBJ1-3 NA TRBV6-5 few TGTGCCAGCGGGGGGACTGGAAACACCATATATTTT CASGGTGNTIYF
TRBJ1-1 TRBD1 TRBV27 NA TGTGCCAGCAGTTTTACCACAGGGGTCTCTGAAGCTTTCTTT CASSFTTGVSEAFF
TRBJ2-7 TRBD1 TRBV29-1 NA TGCAGCGTTGAACGGGACAGATCCTACGAGCAGTACTTC CSVERDRSYEQYF
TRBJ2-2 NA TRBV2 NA TGTGCCAGCAGTGTAACAGTAAACACCGGGGAGCTGTTTTTT CASSVTVNTGELFF
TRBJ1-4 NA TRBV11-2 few TGTGCCAGCAGCTTACAAACAGGGTATGAAAAACTGTTTTTT CASSLQTGYEKLFF
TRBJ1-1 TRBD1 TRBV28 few TGTGCCAGCAGTTCGGCAGGGGGCGACACTGAAGCTTTCTTT CASSSAGGDTEAFF
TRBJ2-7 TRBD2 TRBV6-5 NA TGTGCCAGCAAAAACGGGCCTAGCGGGAATTACGAGCAGTACTTC CASKNGPSGNYEQYF
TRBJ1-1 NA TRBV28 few TGTGCCAGCACCTCCGGGCAGCAGGGCACTGAAGCTTTCTTT CASTSGQQGTEAFF
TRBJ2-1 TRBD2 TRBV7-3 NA TGTGCCAGCAGCCGACTAGCGGGAGGGCCGTTGAATGAGCAGTTCTTC CASSRLAGGPLNEQFF
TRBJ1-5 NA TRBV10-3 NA TGTGCCATCAGTGCCGCGGGTCAAAGCAATCAGCCCCAGCATTTT CAISAAGQSNQPQHF
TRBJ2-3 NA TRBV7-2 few TGTGCCAGCAGCCCCGGGGCAGATACGCAGTATTTT CASSPGADTQYF
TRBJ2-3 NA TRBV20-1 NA TGCAGTGCTAGATCCGGGGATACGCAGTATTTT CSARSGDTQYF
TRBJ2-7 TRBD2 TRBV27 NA TGTGCCAGCAGTCCGATGACTAGCGGGTTCTACGAGCAGTACTTC CASSPMTSGFYEQYF
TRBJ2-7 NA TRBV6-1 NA TGTGCCAGCAGAGAAGACTTGAGCTCCTACGAGCAGTACTTC CASREDLSSYEQYF
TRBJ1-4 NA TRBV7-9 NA TGTGCCAGCAGCTTAACTAGCCGGAATGAAAAACTGTTTTTT CASSLTSRNEKLFF
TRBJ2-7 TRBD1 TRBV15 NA TGTGCCACCAGCAGGGGGCACGGACAGGGCACAGCCTACGAGCAGTACTTC CATSRGHGQGTAYEQYF
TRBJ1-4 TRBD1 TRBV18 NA TGTGCCAGCTCACCGACAGGGACCATTAGTGAAAAACTGTTTTTT CASSPTGTISEKLFF
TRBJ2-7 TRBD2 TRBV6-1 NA TGTGCCAGCAGTGAAGAACCAGCGGGGTCTTACGAGCAGTACTTC CASSEEPAGSYEQYF
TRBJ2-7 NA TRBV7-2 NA TGTGCCAGCAGCTTAAATTCTGGGGCGTTTAGCTCCTACGAGCAGTACTTC CASSLNSGAFSSYEQYF
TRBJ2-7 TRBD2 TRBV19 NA TGTGCCAGTAGACCGATAGGAGGGAGGGCCTACGAGCAGTACTTC CASRPIGGRAYEQYF
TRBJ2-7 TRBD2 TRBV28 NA TGTGCCAGCAGTTTGGTGGGAGGGTCATACGAGCAGTACTTC CASSLVGGSYEQYF
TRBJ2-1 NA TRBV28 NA TGTGCCAGCAGTTTACGCCCGAGGGGGTACAATGAGCAGTTCTTC CASSLRPRGYNEQFF
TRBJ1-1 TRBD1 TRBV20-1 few TGCAGTGCTCCGACAGGGGCTGAAGCTTTCTTT CSAPTGAEAFF
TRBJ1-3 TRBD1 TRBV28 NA TGTGCCAGCAGTTTGAACAGGGGATCTGCCTATGGAAACACCATATATTTT CASSLNRGSAYGNTIYF
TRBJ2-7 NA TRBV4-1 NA TGCGCCAGCAGCCAAGGGGCCAACTCCTACGAGCAGTACTTC CASSQGANSYEQYF
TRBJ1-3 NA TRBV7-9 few TGTGCCAGCAGCTTCGGGAACACCATATATTTT CASSFGNTIYF
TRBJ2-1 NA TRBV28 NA TGTGCCAGCAGTTTCATTCGAACTAGTACTAATGAGCAGTTCTTC CASSFIRTSTNEQFF
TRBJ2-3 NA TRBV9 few TGTGCCAGCAGCGTAGGTGTCTACAGCACAGATACGCAGTATTTT CASSVGVYSTDTQYF
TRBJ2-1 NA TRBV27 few TGTGCCAGCAGCACAATAGACATTTCCTACAATGAGCAGTTCTTC CASSTIDISYNEQFF
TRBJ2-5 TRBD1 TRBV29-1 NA TGCAGCGCCCTGGGACAGACCTACCAAGAGACCCAGTACTTC CSALGQTYQETQYF
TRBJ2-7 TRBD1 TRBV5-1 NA TGCGCCAGCAGCCCCGGGACAGAATATTCCTACGAGCAGTACTTC CASSPGTEYSYEQYF
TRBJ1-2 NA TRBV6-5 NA TGTGCCAGCAGTTACGCGGATGTGGGCTATGGCTACACCTTC CASSYADVGYGYTF
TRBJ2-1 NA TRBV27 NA TGTGCCAGCAGTTTATGGGGAGATGAGCAGTTCTTC CASSLWGDEQFF
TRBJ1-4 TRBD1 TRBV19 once TGTGCCAGTAGTATAAGGGGGACAGGCGATGAAAAACTGTTTTTT CASSIRGTGDEKLFF
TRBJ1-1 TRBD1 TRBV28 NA TGTGCCAGCAGTAGAGGGGGCCGCATGAACACTGAAGCTTTCTTT CASSRGGRMNTEAFF
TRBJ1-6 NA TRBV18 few TGTGCCAGCTCCTGGGGCGCAAATAATTCACCCCTCCACTTT CASSWGANNSPLHF
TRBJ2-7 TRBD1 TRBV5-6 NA TGTGCCACAAGACGGACAGGGACCTACGAGCAGTACTTC CATRRTGTYEQYF